This T cell receptor (beta chain) was retrieved from a study of T-cell reconstitution after alpha-beta-depleted transplantation in children. V lost 4 bases and J lost 3; bases outside the gene matches: 8. The CDR3 extends over 15 amino acids. From germline, CDR1 is SGHRS and CDR2 YFSETQ. The library targeted TCRbeta and was prepared with unique molecular identifiers. TCRdb ran MiXCR on the PCR reads and lists one entry per CDR3 protein. The table lists roughly 180,000 distinct CDR3 sequences, just over 14% of them singletons. Many counts were recorded for this clonotype. The sequence derives from a human donor who donated a stem cell graft to a child with acute lymphoblastic leukemia. This specimen consisted of PBMCs from the stem cell graft donor, obtained from the stem cell graft. The V call is TRBV5-1, the J call TRBJ2-5; TRBD2 matches at 8 bases. CDR3 sequence: CASSPRAGAEETQYF. CDR3 DNA sequence: TGCGCCAGCAGCCCCAGAGCGGGAGCAGAAGAGACCCAGTACTTC.